This T cell receptor beta chain was recorded in a study of T-cell memory formation after mild COVID-19. General study points: CD4+ contracting clones were mainly CM and EM; CD8+ ones, EMRA.

Comments on this clonotype: Its antigen remains unknown.

A single record per CDR3 protein comes from TCRdb applying MiXCR to the 5' RACE reads. The sample has 300,000 or so distinct CDR3 sequences; 15% to 20% are singletons. The CDR3 has 14 amino acids. V gave up 1 base and J gave up 11 bases, with 12 bases separating them. Germline CDR1 reads SGHAT; CDR2 reads FQNNGV. The sample taken for sequencing was PBMCs or a T cell subset sorted from them (not recorded which). This chain uses TRBV11-2 with TRBJ1-6; D possibly corresponds to TRBD1 (6 bases). The sequence was collected from a man younger than 30 who had mild COVID-19 (a few samples of this study predate the infection). Cell type and time point are not known. CDR3 coding DNA: TGTGCCAGCAGCTTAGTACAGGGAGTTCCACCCCTCCACTTT. It translates to CASSLVQGVPPLHF. Combining the CDR3 with reference TRBV11-2 and TRBJ1-6 gives the whole variable domain EAGVAQSPRYKIIEKRQSVAFWCNPISGHATLYWYQQILGQGPKLLIQFQNNGVVDDSQLPKDRFSAERLKGVDSTLKIQPAKLEDSAVYLCASSLVQGVPPLHFGNGTRLTVT.